A single sample is the source of the 9 T cell receptor beta chains below, sequenced in a study of PD-1 blockade in classical Hodgkin lymphoma. In every patient, relapse followed autologous stem cell transplantation, while exposure to brentuximab vedotin differed. Assay: immunoSEQ multiplex PCR; the TCRdb copy retains only in-frame clones and omits some. The table shows approximately 36,000 clones, with almost 70% occurring only once. The sample consisted of peripheral blood mononuclear cells (PBMCs), taken before the second cycle of nivolumab. These receptors came from a human donor with classical Hodgkin lymphoma.

This clone was counted once. Relative to the germline gene, one junction end is altered; a read error may explain this. J is TRBJ2-2 and V is TRBV7-2; D may correspond to TRBD1 or TRBD2 (5 bases each). From germline, CDR1 is SGHTA and CDR2 FQGNSA. This CDR3 comprises 16 residues. The CDR3, as DNA: TGTGCCAGCAGCCAAAAAGCCGGGACGGTCACCAGGGAGCTGTTTTTT. It is translated as CASSQKAGTVTRELFF.

This clone appeared a few times. The rearrangement uses TRBV10-3 and TRBJ1-3; possibly TRBD1 for D (6 bases). The CDR3 spans 16 residues. Trimming shortened V by 10 bases and J by 0 bases, and 19 bases separated the two germline ends. Germline values: CDR1 ENHRY, CDR2 SYGVKD. The CDR3 nucleotides are TGTGCCACTCGGGGAGAGACAGGCTCCTCTGGAAACACCATATATTTT. Translation: CATRGETGSSGNTIYF.

The table lists this clone with a few counts. The rearrangement joins TRBV21-1 to TRBJ2-7; the listed D gene, TRBD1, was not tested against the DNA. TRBV21-1 is listed as a pseudogene. This CDR3 has 19 amino acids. The CDR3 DNA follows: TGTGCCAGCAGCACCCCCAGGGACAGGGCCTTTTCGGGGGAGGACGAGCAGTACTTC. It specifies CASSTPRDRAFSGEDEQYF.

This clone was detected once. The chain combines TRBV4-1 with TRBJ1-5, with D unresolved. V was pared by 1 base and J by 7 bases, with 14 bases between. The length of the CDR3 is 15 residues. Per germline, CDR1 MGHRA and CDR2 YSYEKL. CDR3 in DNA: TGCGCCAGCAGCCAAGGACCTTGGGGTGGACAGCCCCAGCATTTT. This translates into CASSQGPWGGQPQHF.

The V call is TRBV5-1, the J call TRBJ1-1; D uncertain. In germline, CDR1 is SGHRS, CDR2 YFSETQ. The germline V and J ends were trimmed by 4 bases and 4 bases, with 11 bases remaining between them. There are 13 residues in the CDR3. CDR3 DNA: TGCGCCAGCAGCCCCCGAGGCAGCACTGAAGCTTTCTTT. Translating gives CASSPRGSTEAFF.

The J gene is TRBJ1-5, the V gene TRBV4-2; possible D gene TRBD1, 5 bases. There are 15 residues in the CDR3. V was shortened by 0 bases and J by 5 bases, with 11 bases between the two germline ends. CDR1 is LGHNA and CDR2 is YNFKEQ in the germline V gene. CDR3 loop: CASSQDGAGDQPQHF. The CDR3 region has the DNA TGTGCCAGCAGCCAAGATGGGGCAGGTGATCAGCCCCAGCATTTT.

This clone was observed a handful of times. CDR3 in DNA: TGTGCCAGCAGCCTACAGGGACTAGCGGGGGGTTTAAATGAGCAGTTCTTC. Translating gives CASSLQGLAGGLNEQFF. The rearrangement joins TRBV4-2 to TRBJ2-1; 15 bases align to TRBD2. The CDR3 has 17 residues. The germline V gene has CDR1 LGHNA and CDR2 YNFKEQ. Trimming took 4 bases from V and 7 from J; bases not matched to a gene: 8.

The V call is TRBV28, the J call TRBJ1-2; TRBD1 aligns across 7 bases. The CDR3 extends over 13 amino acids. The J segment lost 1 base and the V segment lost 6 bases, leaving 2 bases of the junction unmatched. Per the germline V gene, CDR1 is MDHEN and CDR2 is SYDVKM. Here the CDR3 reads CASRGQNNYGYTF. The CDR3 DNA reads as TGTGCCAGCAGGGGACAGAATAACTATGGCTACACCTTC.

The CDR3 sequence is CASSSTGTSGTGELFF. The CDR3 nucleotides read TGCGCCAGCAGCTCTACCGGGACTAGCGGGACCGGGGAGCTGTTTTTT. The J gene is TRBJ2-2, the V gene TRBV5-1; 12 bases agree with TRBD2. The CDR3 consists of 16 residues. Germline V CDR1 and CDR2: SGHRS, YFSETQ. V shed 3 bases, J shed 5 bases, and the junction held 5 bases outside the gene matches.